The present T cell receptor beta chain was sequenced within a study of tumor-infiltrating lymphocytes in localized non-small cell lung cancer. Study at large: From each patient, both tumor and uninvolved lung, non-adjacent to tumor, were sampled.

Findings and caveats of the study: Tumors had more T cell infiltration than uninvolved lung, per TCRbeta sequencing and CD3 counts. IM1 and IM2 tumors showed no difference in T-cell fraction. Available tissue quantity limited TCR sequencing to a patient subset.

Comment on this clone: Its antigen is unidentified.

Clones were read by immunoSEQ multiplex PCR, and TCRdb kept only the in-frame ones, dropping some. This table has 15,000 to 20,000 clones, 70% to 90% appearing once. This CDR3 has 15 residues. The germline CDR1 and CDR2 sequences are SNHLY and FYNNEI. Between the trimmed V and J ends, which lost 7 bases and 4 bases, there was a span of 19 bases. The sequence came from a human donor with non-small cell lung cancer. The source material was uninvolved lung tissue not adjacent to the tumor. This chain joins TRBV2 and TRBJ1-2, with D possibly being TRBD1 (6 bases). Here the CDR3 DNA reads TGTGCCAGCAATCCTATGGGGGGGCGCAGCTATGGCTACACCTTC. Translating gives CASNPMGGRSYGYTF.